Shown below are 8 T cell receptor beta chains from a single sample sequenced in a study of T cells after yellow fever vaccination. TCRdb re-called the 5' RACE reads with MiXCR, one entry per CDR3 protein. In the table there are some 120,000 distinct CDR3 sequences, nearly 15% of which are singletons. Sequenced here: CD8+ T cells sorted from PBMCs, sampled 5 days after the yellow fever booster vaccination. The receptor set was obtained from a man in his late teens or twenties who received the YFV17D yellow fever vaccine.

The genes are TRBV11-2 and TRBJ2-3; weak D call: TRBD1 (5 bases). V dropped 1 base and J dropped 1 base, with 9 bases sitting between them. The CDR3 has 15 residues. Looked up from germline, CDR1 is SGHAT and CDR2 is FQNNGV. CDR3 loop: CASSLAGRGTDTQYF. The CDR3 DNA follows: TGTGCCAGCAGCTTAGCTGGCAGGGGCACAGATACGCAGTATTTT.

V gene TRBV2 combines with J gene TRBJ2-1; the D gene is possibly TRBD1 (5 bases). CDR1 and CDR2 (germline): SNHLY, FYNNEI. Trimming pared 9 bases from V and 5 bases from J, leaving 17 bases between. This CDR3 region has 14 residues. CDR3 loop: CASVTGPWDNEQFF. The CDR3 coding sequence is TGTGCCAGTGTAACAGGTCCTTGGGACAATGAGCAGTTCTTC.

This clonotype was detected many times. This sequence joins TRBV4-1 and TRBJ1-1, with TRBD1 as a possible D gene (5 bases). Per the germline V gene, CDR1 is MGHRA and CDR2 is YSYEKL. V was trimmed by 0 bases and J by 5 bases, leaving 7 bases between them. This CDR3 is 13 amino acids long. The CDR3, as DNA: TGCGCCAGCAGCCAAGATCCAGGGACTGAAGCTTTCTTT. Protein sequence: CASSQDPGTEAFF.

The rearrangement uses TRBV4-3 and TRBJ2-1, with D perhaps TRBD2 (7 bases). With 0 bases removed from V and 2 bases from J, the gap between germline ends came to 14 bases. Germline lookup yields CDR1 LGHNA and CDR2 YSLEER. This CDR3 region has 17 residues. The CDR3 sequence: CASSQDWWEGAYNEQFF. For the CDR3, the DNA is TGCGCCAGCAGCCAAGATTGGTGGGAGGGGGCCTACAATGAGCAGTTCTTC.

This chain joins TRBV5-1 and TRBJ1-2; 8 bases align to TRBD1. The J segment lost 5 bases and the V segment lost 3 bases, leaving 12 bases of the junction unmatched. The CDR3 extends over 16 amino acids. Germline-derived CDR1 and CDR2 are SGHRS and YFSETQ. CDR3 coding DNA: TGCGCCAGCAGCTGGACACAGGGGGGAGATGAGTATGGCTACACCTTC. Protein: CASSWTQGGDEYGYTF.

The chain combines TRBV2 with TRBJ1-4; 7 nucleotides line up with TRBD1. Trimming removed 8 bases from V and 1 base from J; junction bases left unmatched: 4. Germline assignment: CDR1 SNHLY and CDR2 FYNNEI. CDR3 length: 14 residues. Here the CDR3 DNA reads TGTGCCAGCGGGAGGACAGGAACTAATGAAAAACTGTTTTTT. Protein sequence: CASGRTGTNEKLFF.

The rearrangement joins TRBV20-1 to TRBJ2-5, with D tentatively TRBD2 (5 bases). V was cut by 0 bases and J by 1 base, with 9 bases left in between. Germline V gene data show CDR1 as DFQATT and CDR2 as SNEGSKA (reference sequence). CDR3 length: 14 amino acids. Here the CDR3 DNA reads TGCAGTGCTAGAGATCTCGGGGTCCAAGAGACCCAGTACTTC. This encodes CSARDLGVQETQYF.

This chain links TRBV7-6 with TRBJ2-2, with 8 nucleotides matching TRBD2. This CDR3 contains 16 residues. The junction had 14 bases not matched to a gene; V was cut back by 7 bases and J by 7 bases. The germline gives CDR1 SGHVS, CDR2 FNYEAQ. CDR3 DNA sequence: TGTGCCAGCACCCCCGGGCCGGGGGGGCCGGGCGGGGAGCTGTTTTTT. Amino acids: CASTPGPGGPGGELFF.